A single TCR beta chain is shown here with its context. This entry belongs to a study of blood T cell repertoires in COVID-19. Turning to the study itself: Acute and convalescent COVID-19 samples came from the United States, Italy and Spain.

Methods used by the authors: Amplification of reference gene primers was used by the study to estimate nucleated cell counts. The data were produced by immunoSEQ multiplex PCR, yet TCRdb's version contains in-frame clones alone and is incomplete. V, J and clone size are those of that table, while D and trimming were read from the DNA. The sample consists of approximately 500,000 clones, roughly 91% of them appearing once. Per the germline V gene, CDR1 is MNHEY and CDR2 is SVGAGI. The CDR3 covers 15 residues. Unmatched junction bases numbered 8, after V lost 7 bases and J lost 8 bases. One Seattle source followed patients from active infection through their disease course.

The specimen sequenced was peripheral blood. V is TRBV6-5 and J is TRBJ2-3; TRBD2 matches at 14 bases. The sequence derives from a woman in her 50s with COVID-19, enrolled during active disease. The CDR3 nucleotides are TGTGCCAGCACACCGACTAGCGGGGGGGCAAGTACGCAGTATTTT. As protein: CASTPTSGGASTQYF.